This is a list of T cell receptor beta chains from one sample in a study of T-cell memory formation after mild COVID-19. TCRdb reprocessed the 5' RACE reads with MiXCR, giving one entry per CDR3 protein. Of some 210,000 distinct CDR3 sequences in the sample, approximately 16% were seen once. Sequenced material: PBMCs or a T cell subset sorted from them (not recorded which). The receptors originated from an adult woman who had mild COVID-19 (a few samples of this study predate the infection). Cell type and time point are not known. CDR3s include the opening cysteine and the closing phenylalanine or tryptophan. Each record gives: J gene, clone size, D gene, V gene, CDR3 protein, CDR3 DNA. The D gene is left open where the match is weak. Expanded clones are given a class, and other clones once, few, many or no size at all.

>TRBJ2-3|few|TRBD2|TRBV5-1
CASSPGLAGGTADTQYF
TGCGCCAGCAGCCCCGGACTAGCGGGAGGGACCGCAGATACGCAGTATTTT
>TRBJ1-5|few|-|TRBV10-3
CAISPSSNQPQHF
TGTGCCATCAGCCCATCCAGCAATCAGCCCCAGCATTTT
>TRBJ1-2|-|TRBD1|TRBV6-2/TRBV6-3
CASRQIALTGANNYGYTF
TGTGCCAGCAGACAAATCGCCTTGACAGGGGCCAATAACTATGGCTACACCTTC
>TRBJ2-1|once|-|TRBV2
CASSERGVSLSRGSYNEQFF
TGTGCCAGCAGTGAACGTGGAGTTAGCCTAAGCCGGGGCTCCTACAATGAGCAGTTCTTC
>TRBJ1-1|few|-|TRBV5-4
CASSLNRHWGAFF
TGTGCCAGCAGCTTGAATAGACACTGGGGAGCTTTCTTT
>TRBJ2-1|few|-|TRBV2
CASSGPRGGMRYNEQFF
TGTGCCAGCAGTGGTCCCAGGGGGGGCATGAGATACAATGAGCAGTTCTTC
>TRBJ2-7|many|-|TRBV20-1
CSNIRASSYEQYF
TGCAGTAATATAAGGGCTAGCTCCTACGAGCAGTACTTC
>TRBJ2-3|-|-|TRBV5-1
CASARQAASTDTQYF
TGCGCCAGCGCCCGGCAGGCCGCTAGCACAGATACGCAGTATTTT
>TRBJ2-2|-|-|TRBV3-1
CASSQVGGRGFAGELFF
TGTGCCAGCAGCCAAGTGGGGGGCAGGGGCTTCGCCGGGGAGCTGTTTTTT
>TRBJ2-7|few|-|TRBV15
CATSSSSTYEQYF
TGTGCCACCAGCAGCTCGTCGACCTACGAGCAGTACTTC
>TRBJ2-5|-|-|TRBV5-4
CASSYGTQEETQYF
TGTGCCAGCAGCTACGGGACACAGGAAGAGACCCAGTACTTC
>TRBJ1-2|few|TRBD1|TRBV29-1
CSVERTGIGYGYTF
TGCAGCGTTGAACGGACAGGGATAGGCTATGGCTACACCTTC
>TRBJ1-3|-|TRBD1|TRBV27
CASSMTGGTIYF
TGTGCCAGCAGCATGACAGGGGGCACCATATATTTT
>TRBJ2-1|few|TRBD1|TRBV7-2
CASSVNDRGPYNEQFF
TGTGCCAGCAGCGTGAACGACAGGGGGCCCTACAATGAGCAGTTCTTC
>TRBJ1-6|-|-|TRBV7-6
CASSLSASSYNSPLHF
TGTGCCAGCAGCTTATCTGCGAGCTCCTATAATTCACCCCTCCACTTT
>TRBJ2-7|few|-|TRBV29-1
CSVAPLLYEQYF
TGCAGCGTTGCCCCCTTATTGTACGAGCAGTACTTC
>TRBJ2-3|-|TRBD2|TRBV6-2/TRBV6-3
CASSYRTFLAGTDTQYF
TGTGCCAGCAGTTACAGGACCTTCCTAGCGGGCACAGATACGCAGTATTTT
>TRBJ2-1|many|-|TRBV5-1
CASSEYNEQFF
TGCGCCAGCAGCGAGTACAATGAGCAGTTCTTC
>TRBJ2-2|few|-|TRBV24-1
CATSDLPRASNTGELFF
TGTGCCACCAGTGATTTGCCGAGGGCCTCGAACACCGGGGAGCTGTTTTTT
>TRBJ1-6|many|-|TRBV7-2
CASSPWEYSPLHF
TGTGCCAGCAGCCCTTGGGAGTATTCACCCCTCCACTTT
>TRBJ2-5|-|-|TRBV12-3/TRBV12-4
CASSLRQGGETQYF
TGTGCCAGCAGTCTCAGACAGGGAGGAGAGACCCAGTACTTC
>TRBJ2-1|few|-|TRBV20-1
CSAREGGSYNEQFF
TGCAGTGCTAGAGAAGGGGGGTCCTACAATGAGCAGTTCTTC
>TRBJ1-2|few|TRBD1|TRBV5-1
CASSLDPGQGAYGYTF
TGCGCCAGCAGCTTAGATCCGGGACAGGGGGCCTATGGCTACACCTTC
>TRBJ2-6|few|-|TRBV29-1
CSVVGSGANVLTF
TGCAGCGTCGTCGGCTCTGGGGCCAACGTCCTGACTTTC
>TRBJ1-3|few|TRBD1|TRBV29-1
CSGTEQGARTIYF
TGCAGCGGAACAGAACAGGGGGCGAGGACCATATATTTT
>TRBJ2-7|few|-|TRBV5-5
CASSLLNYEQYF
TGTGCCAGCAGTCTCCTGAACTACGAGCAGTACTTC
>TRBJ1-5|-|TRBD1|TRBV5-1
CASSSTGGGNQPQHF
TGCGCCAGCAGCTCTACAGGGGGAGGCAATCAGCCCCAGCATTTT
>TRBJ2-5|few|-|TRBV6-1
CASRKGGQQETQYF
TGTGCCAGCAGGAAGGGGGGCCAGCAAGAGACCCAGTACTTC
>TRBJ2-5|many|TRBD1|TRBV7-3
CASSPDRGGEETQYF
TGTGCCAGCAGCCCGGACAGGGGGGGAGAAGAGACCCAGTACTTC
>TRBJ1-2|few|-|TRBV4-1
CASSHTGRANYGYTF
TGCGCCAGCAGCCATACAGGGAGGGCGAACTATGGCTACACCTTC
>TRBJ2-1|few|TRBD1|TRBV27
CASSLTIGGYEQFF
TGTGCCAGCAGTTTAACGATAGGGGGCTATGAGCAGTTCTTC
>TRBJ2-5|few|-|TRBV4-1
CASKEYIVDRAQYF
TGCGCCAGCAAAGAGTACATCGTGGATCGCGCCCAGTACTTC